Listed below are T cell receptor beta chains from one sample, sequenced in a study of early T cells in non-severe SARS-CoV-2 infection. TCRdb used MiXCR to reprocess the 5' RACE reads, holding one entry per CDR3 protein. The table includes about 69,000 distinct CDR3 sequences, roughly an eighth detected once. Sequenced: whole blood. These receptors came from an adult who was a healthcare worker with PCR-confirmed SARS-CoV-2 infection or an uninfected control (not recorded which). Both conserved end residues are part of each CDR3. D genes are given only for firm matches. Where a row states a size, it is once, few, many or the class of an expanded clone; other rows omit it.

j_call clone_size d_call v_call cdr3_nt cdr3_aa
TRBJ1-2 few NA TRBV18 TGTGCCAGCTCACCGACGCGTGGGTTTAACTATGGCTACACCTTC CASSPTRGFNYGYTF
TRBJ2-1 NA NA TRBV3-2 TGTGCCAGCAGCCAAGCCCCAGGCAACAATGAGCAGTTCTTC CASSQAPGNNEQFF
TRBJ1-4 NA TRBD1 TRBV2 TGTGCCAGCAGTGACCGGGACAGAAATGAAAAACTGTTTTTT CASSDRDRNEKLFF
TRBJ2-6 medium-sized NA TRBV4-2 TGTGCCAGCAGCCAAGATGGGAGCTCTGGGGCCAACGTCCTGACTTTC CASSQDGSSGANVLTF
TRBJ2-3 few TRBD1 TRBV9 TGTGCCAGCAGCGTACAGGGGGCAGATACGCAGTATTTT CASSVQGADTQYF
TRBJ2-3 few NA TRBV28 TGTGCCAGCAGATGGACCCGAAGCACAGATACGCAGTATTTT CASRWTRSTDTQYF
TRBJ2-2 few TRBD2 TRBV7-2 TGTGCCAGCAGCTTAGAGGCGCTAGCGGGGAATCTGGGGGAGCTGTTTTTT CASSLEALAGNLGELFF
TRBJ2-2 NA NA TRBV11-2 TGTGCCAGCAGTTATCCTAACACCGGGGAGCTGTTTTTT CASSYPNTGELFF
TRBJ1-1 NA NA TRBV12-3/TRBV12-4 TGTGCCAGCAGTCCCGGGGCGAGGCGAACTGAAGCTTTCTTT CASSPGARRTEAFF
TRBJ2-3 NA TRBD2 TRBV28 TGTGCCAGCAGATCCTCCCTGACTAGCGGGGGGGCAGATACGCAGTATTTT CASRSSLTSGGADTQYF
TRBJ1-1 NA NA TRBV25-1 TGTGCCAGCAGTGACCCAGGGTTAACTGAAGCTTTCTTT CASSDPGLTEAFF
TRBJ2-3 NA TRBD2 TRBV19 TGTGCCAGTAGCTGGGGACTAGCGGGGGGAAACACAGATACGCAGTATTTT CASSWGLAGGNTDTQYF
TRBJ2-2 many NA TRBV7-3 TGTGCCAGCAGCTTAGGGGCCGGGGAGCTGTTTTTT CASSLGAGELFF
TRBJ1-1 few NA TRBV6-2/TRBV6-3 TGTGCCAGCTCCGTCCAGAGTTTGGACACTGAAGCTTTCTTT CASSVQSLDTEAFF
TRBJ2-7 NA TRBD1 TRBV14 TGTGCCAGCAGCTTACGAACAGGGGGCTACGAGCAGTACTTC CASSLRTGGYEQYF
TRBJ2-2 many NA TRBV20-1 TGCAGTGCTCCCGGGACAACGAACACCGGGGAGCTGTTTTTT CSAPGTTNTGELFF
TRBJ2-2 NA TRBD1 TRBV5-1 TGCGCCAGCAGCTTGGGGGGACAGTCGAACACCGGGGAGCTGTTTTTT CASSLGGQSNTGELFF
TRBJ1-1 NA NA TRBV5-1 TGCGCCAGCAGCCCGAAAGGGGGGGCTATAACTGAAGCTTTCTTT CASSPKGGAITEAFF
TRBJ1-5 NA NA TRBV6-2/TRBV6-3 TGTGCCAGCAGTTACGAGGGAATTGTCAATCAGCCCCAGCATTTT CASSYEGIVNQPQHF
TRBJ1-5 NA NA TRBV6-2/TRBV6-3 TGTGCCAGCAGCCGAGGACGTCCGGCGGGCAATCAGCCCCAGCATTTT CASSRGRPAGNQPQHF
TRBJ1-1 NA NA TRBV11-3 TGTGCCAGCAGCTTGGGGGCCGAGGGGACTGAAGCTTTCTTT CASSLGAEGTEAFF
TRBJ2-1 few NA TRBV12-3/TRBV12-4 TGTGCCAGCAGTTTGAGGGATCGACATAGCTCCGATGAGCAGTTCTTC CASSLRDRHSSDEQFF
TRBJ2-5 NA NA TRBV30 TGTGCCTGGAGTGCACCGTGGGGGCACCCCAACCAGGAGACCCAGTACTTC CAWSAPWGHPNQETQYF
TRBJ1-1 few NA TRBV20-1 TGCAGTGCTAGAGATGGCAGGGACACTGAAGCTTTCTTT CSARDGRDTEAFF
TRBJ2-7 many TRBD2 TRBV18 TGTGCCAGCTCACCACGAAGGACTAGCTCCTACGAGCAGTACTTC CASSPRRTSSYEQYF
TRBJ2-2 few TRBD1 TRBV28 TGTGCCAGCATCGGGTGGACAGGGGTAGACACCGGGGAGCTGTTTTTT CASIGWTGVDTGELFF
TRBJ1-1 many NA TRBV20-1 TGCAGTGCTATGGGGACTTCCGACACTGAAGCTTTCTTT CSAMGTSDTEAFF
TRBJ2-3 few NA TRBV28 TGTGCCAGCAGTACCTCAGACACAGGCGCAGATACGCAGTATTTT CASSTSDTGADTQYF
TRBJ2-5 few TRBD2 TRBV2 TGTGCCAGAAGACTAGCGGGGGGCCAAGAGACCCAGTACTTC CARRLAGGQETQYF
TRBJ2-7 few NA TRBV7-2 TGTGCCAGCAGCGGACCCGCCCCGAGGTACGAGCAGTACTTC CASSGPAPRYEQYF
TRBJ1-4 many NA TRBV7-2 TGTGCCAGCAGCTTATATGCCGGGGAGAATGAAAAACTGTTTTTT CASSLYAGENEKLFF
TRBJ1-4 few NA TRBV7-9 TGTGCCAGCAGCCCCCGACAGGCAGCCGCAACTAATGAAAAACTGTTTTTT CASSPRQAAATNEKLFF
TRBJ1-2 few NA TRBV29-1 TGCAGCGTTGTTGTTTGGGGCCCCAGGAGCTATGGCTACACCTTC CSVVVWGPRSYGYTF
TRBJ2-1 few TRBD2 TRBV6-1 TGTGCCAGCGGGGGGGAATGGAATGAGCAGTTCTTC CASGGEWNEQFF
TRBJ2-2 NA TRBD2 TRBV4-2 TGTGCCAGCAGCCCGCTAGCGGGGAACACCGGGGAGCTGTTTTTT CASSPLAGNTGELFF
TRBJ1-1 many NA TRBV29-1 TGCAGCGCCAGCAAATTAAACACTGAAGCTTTCTTT CSASKLNTEAFF
TRBJ2-7 many NA TRBV13 TGTGCCAGCAGCTTAAATCGCGAGCAGTACTTC CASSLNREQYF
TRBJ1-1 NA NA TRBV27 TGTGCCAGCCAAGGGGCAGGCGCCGCTTTCTTT CASQGAGAAFF
TRBJ2-1 NA NA TRBV5-1 TGCGCCAGCAGCTCGGGCGCCTACAATGAGCAGTTCTTC CASSSGAYNEQFF
TRBJ1-1 many TRBD1 TRBV5-1 TGCGCCAGTCGGACAGGGGGCGCCCCCACTGAAGCTTTCTTT CASRTGGAPTEAFF
TRBJ2-2 NA NA TRBV7-3 TGTGCCAGCAGCGAGAGTCGGGCAGGTACCGGGGAGCTGTTTTTT CASSESRAGTGELFF
TRBJ2-2 NA NA TRBV7-3 TGTGCCAGCAGCTTTACAGGCAGAAAAACCGGGGAGCTGTTTTTT CASSFTGRKTGELFF
TRBJ2-5 many TRBD2 TRBV25-1 TGTGCCAGCAGATCTAGCGGGGGACAAGAGACCCAGTACTTC CASRSSGGQETQYF
TRBJ2-2 few NA TRBV7-6 TGTGCCAGCAGCCCCTGGGGACGGAACACCGGGGAGCTGTTTTTT CASSPWGRNTGELFF
TRBJ2-1 NA NA TRBV5-1 TGCGCCAGCAGCTCGCGCAGGAACAATGAGCAGTTCTTC CASSSRRNNEQFF
TRBJ1-1 NA NA TRBV7-8 TGTGCCAGCAGCAGCTTATCCGTGAACACTGAAGCTTTCTTT CASSSLSVNTEAFF
TRBJ1-6 few TRBD1 TRBV28 TGTGCCAGCGGACAGGGGGCCTCACCCCTCCACTTT CASGQGASPLHF
TRBJ2-3 many TRBD1 TRBV7-8 TGTGCCAGCAGCTTAGCTCCAGGGGGGCAGTATTTT CASSLAPGGQYF
TRBJ1-2 NA TRBD1 TRBV7-2 TGTGCCAGCAGCTTAGCGGAGGGGGCGCGTGGCTACACCTTC CASSLAEGARGYTF